The table lists the clone carrying this TCR beta chain with a few counts. The data derive from a study of blood T cell repertoires in COVID-19. Germline V gene lookup returns CDR1 LGHNA and CDR2 YNFKEQ. The CDR3 length is 15 residues. Trimming cost V 4 bases and J 7 bases, with 16 bases left between them. Clones were sequenced by immunoSEQ multiplex PCR, and TCRdb holds only the in-frame ones, with some missing. The profile shows about 320,000 clones, 65% to 90% of them singletons. Sequenced material: peripheral blood. The chain uses TRBV4-2 and TRBJ1-4, with D possibly TRBD1 on 6 matching bases. The receptor's source is a human donor in a cohort sampled during active COVID-19. The CDR3 sequence is CASSPFRGGGEKLFF. The DNA for the CDR3 is TGTGCCAGCAGCCCCTTCAGGGGTGGAGGTGAAAAACTGTTTTTT.